Described below is a single T cell receptor beta chain sequence and its context. Its cognate antigen is unknown. The J segment lost 2 bases and the V segment lost 2 bases, leaving 11 bases of the junction unmatched. CDR1 is GTSNPN and CDR2 is SVGIG in the germline V gene (reference sequence). The CDR3 spans 16 residues. The source of the sample is a study of tumour-infiltrating T cells in Burkitt lymphoma. The wider study: The Burkitt lymphoma cohort spanned all epidemiological subtypes. General study results and limits: Several public clonotypes recurred in numerous Burkitt lymphoma patients.

The assay was immunoSEQ multiplex PCR, and TCRdb's table has in-frame clones only and misses some. The profile shows 1,100 to 1,500 clones, about 10% of them singletons. The sample taken for sequencing was tumor tissue. The sequence came from a human donor with Burkitt lymphoma. This chain connects TRBV30 to TRBJ1-2; 7 bases map to TRBD1. CDR3 amino acids: CAWSSQLDRWNYGYTF. The CDR3 coding sequence is TGTGCCTGGAGTTCTCAGTTGGACAGGTGGAACTATGGCTACACCTTC. Drawing the rest from reference TRBV30 and TRBJ1-2, the complete variable domain is SQTIHQWPATLVQPVGSPLSLECTVEGTSNPNLYWYRQAAGRGLQLLFYSVGIGQISSEVPQNLSASRPQDRQFILSSKKLLLSDSGFYLCAWSSQLDRWNYGYTFGSGTRLTVV.